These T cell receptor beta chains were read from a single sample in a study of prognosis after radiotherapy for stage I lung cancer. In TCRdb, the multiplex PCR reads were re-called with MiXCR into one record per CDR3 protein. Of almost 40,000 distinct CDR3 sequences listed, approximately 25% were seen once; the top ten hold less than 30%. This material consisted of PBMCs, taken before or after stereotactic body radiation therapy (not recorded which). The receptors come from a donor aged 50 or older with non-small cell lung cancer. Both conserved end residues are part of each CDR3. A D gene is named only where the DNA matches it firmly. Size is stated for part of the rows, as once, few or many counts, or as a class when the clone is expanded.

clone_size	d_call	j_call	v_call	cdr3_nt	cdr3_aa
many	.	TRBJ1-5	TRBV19	TGTGCCAGTAGTATGAAGGCGAGAGGAGGCAATCAGCCCCAGCATTTT	CASSMKARGGNQPQHF
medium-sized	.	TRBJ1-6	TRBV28	TGTGCCAGCAGTTTACAACAGGCCTATAATTCACCCCTCCACTTT	CASSLQQAYNSPLHF
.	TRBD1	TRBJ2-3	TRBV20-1	TGCAGTGCTAGAGATAATGACAGGGAAGTAGCAGATACACAGTATTTT	CSARDNDREVADTQYF
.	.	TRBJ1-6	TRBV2	TGTGCCAGCAGGGCTGGACAGTGGGGTTCACCCCTCCACTTT	CASRAGQWGSPLHF
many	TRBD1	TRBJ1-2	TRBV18	TGTGCCAGCTCACCACCGGACAGGGGAAGATATGGCTACACCTTC	CASSPPDRGRYGYTF
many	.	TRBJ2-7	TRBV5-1	TGCGCCAGCAGCTCCCGGCCCAGCGAGCAGTACTTC	CASSSRPSEQYF
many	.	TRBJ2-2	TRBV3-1	TGTGCCGGGGGGGCCCTTACCGGGGAGCTGTTTTTT	CAGGALTGELFF
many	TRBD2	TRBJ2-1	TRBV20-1	TGCAGTGCCGAAGCGGGACTAGCGGGAAAATGGGGGAATGAGCAGTTCTTC	CSAEAGLAGKWGNEQFF
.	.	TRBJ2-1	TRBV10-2	TGCGCCAGCAGCGAGCGGTGGACCGCATACAATGAGAAGTTCTTC	CASSERWTAYNEKFF
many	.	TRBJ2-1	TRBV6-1	TGTGCCAGCAGTCAAACCGGGGTTAGCGGCAGCTCCTACAATGAGCAGTTCTTC	CASSQTGVSGSSYNEQFF
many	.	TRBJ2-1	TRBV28	TGTGCCAGCAGTTTAGCGGGATACAATGAGCAGTTCTTC	CASSLAGYNEQFF
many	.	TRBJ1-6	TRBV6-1	TGTGCCAGCAGTGCCACGGGGTCGGGTAATTCACCCCTCCACTTT	CASSATGSGNSPLHF
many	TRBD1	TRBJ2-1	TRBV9	TGTGCCAGCAGCGTAGGGGGACAGGCCTGGGAGGAGCAGTTCTTC	CASSVGGQAWEEQFF
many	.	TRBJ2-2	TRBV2	TGTGCCAGCAGTGAAATAGAAGCGAACACCGGGGAGCTGTTTTTT	CASSEIEANTGELFF
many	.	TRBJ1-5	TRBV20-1	TGCAGTGCAGGGTTCGTCGGCAATCAGCCCCAGCATTTT	CSAGFVGNQPQHF
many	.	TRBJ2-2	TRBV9	TGTGCCAGCGGGGATACCGGGGAGCTGTTTTTT	CASGDTGELFF
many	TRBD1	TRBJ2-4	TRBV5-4	TGTGCCAGCAGCCCAGGGGGCGAGAACATTCAGTACTTC	CASSPGGENIQYF
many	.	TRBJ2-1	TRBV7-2	TGTGCCAGCAGCTCACAGGGCTTGAGGGTTTCCTTC	CASSSQGLRVSF
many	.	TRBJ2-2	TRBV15	TGTGCCACCAGCAGAGATGAGGGGGAGCTGTTTTTT	CATSRDEGELFF
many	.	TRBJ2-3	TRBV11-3	TGTGCCAGCAGCCGACAGAGCACAGATACGCAGTATTTT	CASSRQSTDTQYF
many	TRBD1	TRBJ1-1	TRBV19	TGTGCCAGTAGTATAACAGGGGAAACTGAAGCTTTCTTT	CASSITGETEAFF
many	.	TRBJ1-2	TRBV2	TGTGCCAGCAGTCGAACAGGAGCCTATGGCTACACCTTC	CASSRTGAYGYTF
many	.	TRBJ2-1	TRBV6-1	TGTGCCAGCACCCCGAGGGAGGCTACTGGCAGTGAGCAGTTCTTC	CASTPREATGSEQFF
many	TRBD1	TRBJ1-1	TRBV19	TGTGCCAGTACCCACTTGGTGGGACAGGGGAACACTGAAGCTTTCTTT	CASTHLVGQGNTEAFF
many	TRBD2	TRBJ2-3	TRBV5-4	TGTGCCAGCGCTTTTCGGGGGGGAGATACGCAGTATTTT	CASAFRGGDTQYF